The source of this T cell receptor beta chain is a study of T cell repertoires in cytomegalovirus infection. Overall study: Recently identified HLA-C-restricted CMV epitopes and well-studied HLA-B-restricted CMV epitopes were used by the study. Public TCR beta signatures marked donors with CMV infection and the matching HLA. Overall study results and limits: Dominant in the ex vivo response were TCR beta clonotypes restricted by HLA-C and specific for CMV. Pooled public TCR beta family frequency picked out CMV carriers with the relevant HLA.

A word on this clonotype: Antigen specificity is unknown.

The V end was cut by 0 bases, the J end by 4 bases, with 15 bases between. The germline V gene has CDR1 LGHNA and CDR2 YSLEER. This CDR3 contains 16 residues. TCRdb used MiXCR to reprocess the reads, holding one entry per CDR3 protein. This sample has about 89,000 distinct CDR3 sequences, with about 31% found just once. The source of this sequence is a human donor in good health (CMV status not recorded). Some clones in this sample may be carry-over from other donors' samples. This sample comprised CD8+ T cells from cultured PBMCs, obtained from culture after CMV antigen stimulation. V gene TRBV4-3 combines with J gene TRBJ1-1; the D is unclear. CDR3 in amino acids: CASSQDVNEGGTEAFF. The CDR3 nucleotides are TGCGCCAGCAGCCAAGACGTTAACGAGGGAGGCACTGAAGCTTTCTTT.